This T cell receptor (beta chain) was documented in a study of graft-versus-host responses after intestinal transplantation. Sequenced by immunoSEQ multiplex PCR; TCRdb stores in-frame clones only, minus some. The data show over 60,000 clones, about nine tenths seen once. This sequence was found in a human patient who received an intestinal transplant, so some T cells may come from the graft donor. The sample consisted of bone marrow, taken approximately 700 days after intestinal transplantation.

Here the CDR3 reads CASSFGENYGYTF. CDR3 DNA: TGTGCCAGCAGCTTCGGGGAGAACTATGGCTACACCTTC. This chain joins TRBV5-4 and TRBJ1-2; D is uncertain. Germline V gives CDR1 SGHNT, CDR2 YYREEE (reference sequence). This CDR3 has 13 amino acids. V dropped 2 bases and J dropped 2 bases, with 7 bases sitting between them.